This record concerns one TCR beta chain sequence. Its target is not known. The CDR3 sequence is 16 residues long. Per the germline V gene, CDR1 is SGHTS and CDR2 is YDEGEE. The V end lost 0 bases, the J end lost 0 bases, and 9 bases lay between the germline ends. Only in-frame clones appear in the TCRdb table, and some are missing; sequencing was by immunoSEQ multiplex PCR. The sample shows just under 85,000 clones, roughly 80% of them seen only once. This entry comes from a study of OX40 agonist ivuxolimab in advanced cancers. Study outcomes and limitations: Expanded clones were, on average, more numerous in CD8+ T cells than in CD4+. In a subset of nonresponders, normalized T-cell clonal expansion was also low.

The rearrangement uses TRBV5-8 and TRBJ1-4; no definite D call. This specimen consisted of CD4+ or CD8+ T cells sorted from blood, obtained in a trial of the OX40 agonist ivuxolimab. The origin of this receptor is an adult with an advanced solid tumor such as melanoma, head and neck, liver or kidney cancer. CDR3 sequence: CASSLGHVATNEKLFF. The CDR3 bases are TGTGCCAGCAGCTTGGGTCATGTCGCAACTAATGAAAAACTGTTTTTT.